The 7 T cell receptor beta chains below come from one sample, sequenced in a study of blood T cell repertoires in COVID-19. Sequencing was performed with immunoSEQ multiplex PCR; in TCRdb, only in-frame clones are kept and a portion is missing. The sample consists of over 150,000 clones, more than 75% of them appearing once. The sample was peripheral blood. These receptor sequences come from a man aged 45 to 65 who had recovered from COVID-19.

The CDR3 DNA reads TGCGCCAGCAGCTTGGGTGGACTAGCGGGAGTTGGAGAGACCCAGTACTTC. This gives the protein CASSLGGLAGVGETQYF. The chain recombines TRBV5-1 with TRBJ2-5; TRBD2 matches 13 bases. Germline trimming cut 0 bases from V and 4 bases from J; bases unmatched to any gene: 6. CDR1 is SGHRS, CDR2 YFSETQ, per germline. There are 17 residues in the CDR3.

This clone appeared a few times. Other DNA sequences of this sample code for an identical CDR3. This chain joins TRBV9 and TRBJ2-7, with 12 positions matching TRBD1. The CDR3 is made up of 14 amino acids. Trimming at V came to 4 bases and at J to 4 bases, leaving 3 bases not matched to a gene. Looked up from germline, CDR1 is SGDLS and CDR2 is YYNGEE. The CDR3 coding sequence is TGTGCCAGCAGCCCGGGACAGGGGGCTTACGAGCAGTACTTC. It yields the protein CASSPGQGAYEQYF.

This clone was observed once. The chain is built from TRBV20-1 and TRBJ2-1, with D uncertain. V lost 4 bases and J lost 7, with 8 bases in between. The CDR3 loop spans 11 amino acids. The germline V gene has CDR1 DFQATT and CDR2 SNEGSKA (reference sequence). CDR3 loop: CSAIRLNEQFF. The CDR3 nucleotides are TGCAGTGCTATCCGCCTAAATGAGCAGTTCTTC.

This clone was seen once. The J gene is TRBJ2-1, the V gene TRBV19, with TRBD2 identical over 10 bases. The junction had 0 bases not matched to a gene; V was cut back by 6 bases and J by 4 bases. Germline V gene sequence: CDR1 LNHDA, CDR2 SQIVND (reference sequence). CDR3 length equals 13 residues. The CDR3, as DNA: TGTGCCAGTAGACTAGCGGGATACAATGAGCAGTTCTTC. It yields the protein CASRLAGYNEQFF.

In its sample, this clone was seen a few times. The chain carries TRBV10-3 and TRBJ1-5; D is possibly TRBD1 (6 bases). Trimming removed 5 bases at V and 3 bases at J, with 8 bases between. CDR3 size: 13 residues. CDR1 and CDR2 (germline): ENHRY, SYGVKD. The CDR3 bases are TGTGCCATCAGTCGGGACAACAATCAGCCCCAGCATTTT. Translating it yields CAISRDNNQPQHF.

This clone was observed a handful of times. The rearrangement joins TRBV4-1 to TRBJ1-3; 7 nucleotides line up with TRBD1. V shed 2 bases, J shed 6 bases, and the junction held 7 bases outside the gene matches. Germline V gene data show CDR1 as MGHRA and CDR2 as YSYEKL. This CDR3 has 15 amino acids. CDR3 in DNA: TGCGCCAGCAGCCAACCGACAGGGCGGGTAAACACCATATATTTT. Translating it yields CASSQPTGRVNTIYF.

V is TRBV2 and J is TRBJ1-1; D is possibly TRBD1 (5 bases). Germline CDR1 SNHLY, CDR2 FYNNEI. The CDR3 is 15 residues long. V was shortened by 1 base and J by 1 base, with 10 bases between the two germline ends. The CDR3 loop is CASSEEGRANTEAFF. The DNA of the CDR3 is TGTGCCAGCAGTGAAGAAGGCAGGGCGAACACTGAAGCTTTCTTT.